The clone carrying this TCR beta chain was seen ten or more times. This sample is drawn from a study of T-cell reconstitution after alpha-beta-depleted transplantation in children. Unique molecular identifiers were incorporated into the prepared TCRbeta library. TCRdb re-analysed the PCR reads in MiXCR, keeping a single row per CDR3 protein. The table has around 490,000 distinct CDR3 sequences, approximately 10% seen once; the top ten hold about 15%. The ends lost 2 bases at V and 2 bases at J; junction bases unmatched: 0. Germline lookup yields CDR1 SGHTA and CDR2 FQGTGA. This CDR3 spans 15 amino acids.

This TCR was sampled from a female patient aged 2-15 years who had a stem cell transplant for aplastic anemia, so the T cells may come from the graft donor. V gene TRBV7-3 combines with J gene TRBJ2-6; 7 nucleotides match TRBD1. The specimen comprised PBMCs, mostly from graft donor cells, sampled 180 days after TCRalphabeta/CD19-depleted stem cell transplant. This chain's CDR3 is CASSLQGAGANVLTF. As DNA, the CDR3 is TGTGCCAGCAGCTTACAGGGGGCTGGGGCCAACGTCCTGACTTTC.